The 19 T cell receptor beta chains below all came from one sample that was sequenced in a study of graft-versus-host responses after intestinal transplantation. Only in-frame clones appear in the TCRdb table, and some are missing; sequencing was by immunoSEQ multiplex PCR. The sample contains roughly 99,000 clones, around 93% of which appear only once. These receptors have no identified antigens. The sample in question was unstimulated CD8+ T cells sorted from spleen or lymph node cells, obtained before transplant. All receptors derive from a human donor who was the organ donor for an intestinal transplant.

This clone was observed once. V usage is TRBV13 and J usage is TRBJ2-5; D is undetermined. CDR1 is PRHDT and CDR2 is FYEKMQ in the germline V gene (reference sequence). V shed 1 base and J shed 7 bases, with 7 bases lying between them. CDR3 length: 12 residues. DNA for the CDR3: TGTGCCAGCAGCTTAGTCGGCGGGACCCAGTACTTC. Its protein product is CASSLVGGTQYF. Full variable domain (remainder filled in from reference TRBV13 and TRBJ2-5): AAGVIQSPRHLIKEKRETATLKCYPIPRHDTVYWYQQGPGQDPQFLISFYEKMQSDKGSIPDRFSAQQFSDYHSELNMSSLELGDSALYFCASSLVGGTQYFGPGTRLLVL.

This chain links TRBV29-1 with TRBJ1-1; D unresolved. CDR1 is SQVTM, CDR2 ANQGSEA, per germline. CDR3 length: 14 amino acids. V was trimmed by 4 bases and J by 0 bases, leaving 12 bases between them. The CDR3 coding sequence is TGCAGCGTTGTATCCGGGGAGATGAACACTGAAGCTTTCTTT. As protein: CSVVSGEMNTEAFF.

V and J are TRBV19 and TRBJ1-3; 8 bases agree with TRBD1. The CDR3 covers 16 residues. V dropped 11 bases and J dropped 4; count of bases not matched to a gene: 16. The germline gives CDR1 LNHDA, CDR2 SQIVND (reference sequence). CDR3: CAPIKDREELGNTIYF. DNA for the CDR3: TGTGCCCCTATTAAGGACAGGGAAGAATTAGGAAACACCATATATTTT.

This chain uses TRBV4-1 with TRBJ2-3; a weak D match, TRBD2 (6 bases). Per germline, CDR1 MGHRA and CDR2 YSYEKL. This CDR3 has 16 residues. V was cut by 0 bases and J by 2 bases, with 12 bases left in between. CDR3 in DNA: TGCGCCAGCAGCCAAGACGTGGGGGGATTCACAGATACGCAGTATTTT. It is translated as CASSQDVGGFTDTQYF.

This chain joins TRBV7-9 and TRBJ1-2; the D is unclear. The CDR3 runs 14 residues. Germline V gene lookup returns CDR1 SEHNR and CDR2 FQNEAQ (reference sequence). Trimming left V 6 bases short and J 5 bases short, with 16 bases between. The CDR3 reads CASSPLPGRYGYTF. The CDR3 region has the DNA TGTGCCAGCAGTCCCTTGCCGGGGAGATATGGCTACACCTTC.

This chain connects TRBV5-1 to TRBJ2-1; D ambiguous. CDR1 and CDR2 from the germline V gene are SGHRS and YFSETQ. This CDR3 has 15 residues. The V end lost 3 bases, the J end lost 3 bases, and 13 bases lay between the germline ends. DNA of the CDR3: TGCGCCAGCAGCTCCCCCCCAAACTACTACAATGAGCAGTTCTTC. Its protein is CASSSPPNYYNEQFF.

The V and J genes are TRBV6-1 and TRBJ2-7, with no clear D. The CDR3 is made up of 12 amino acids. Germline CDR1 reads MNHNS; CDR2 reads SASEGT. The V end lost 6 bases, the J end lost 3 bases, and 9 bases lay between the germline ends. CDR3 DNA sequence: TGTGCCAGCAGGGCCACGGGCTACGAGCAGTACTTC. This gives the protein CASRATGYEQYF.

The J gene is TRBJ2-7, the V gene TRBV2; 8 nucleotides line up with TRBD2. Germline V gene data show CDR1 as SNHLY and CDR2 as FYNNEI. This CDR3 contains 15 residues. The ends lost 8 bases at V and 3 bases at J; junction bases unmatched: 12. CDR3 sequence: CASVDIAGNSYEQYF. Written as DNA, the CDR3 is TGTGCCAGCGTTGATATAGCGGGAAATAGCTACGAGCAGTACTTC.

For the CDR3, the DNA is TGTGCCACCAGCAGAGCAGGACAGGGGTCTACCCAGTACTTC. It translates to CATSRAGQGSTQYF. This chain connects TRBV15 to TRBJ2-5, with 9 bases aligning to TRBD1. V lost 1 base and J lost 8; bases outside the gene matches: 5. Germline values: CDR1 LNHNV, CDR2 YYDKDF (reference sequence). The CDR3 loop spans 14 amino acids.

The V gene is TRBV5-1, the J gene TRBJ2-1, with no clear D. Germline V gives CDR1 SGHRS, CDR2 YFSETQ. This CDR3 contains 13 residues. The V gene lost 2 bases and the J gene lost 6 bases, with 9 bases spanning the gap. The CDR3 spells CASSFRHPNEQFF. CDR3 sequence (DNA): TGCGCCAGCAGCTTCCGACACCCCAATGAGCAGTTCTTC.

With respect to this clone: Because the CDR3 is missing its conserved closing phenylalanine or tryptophan, this is likely a read error. V gene TRBV2 combines with J gene TRBJ1-2; 7 positions agree with TRBD1. Germline lookup yields CDR1 SNHLY and CDR2 FYNNEI. The length of the CDR3 is 14 residues. The V segment lost 6 bases and the J segment 3 bases; nucleotides outside the gene matches: 7. CDR3 in amino acids: CASSGQVIDYGYTL. The CDR3 region has the DNA TGTGCCAGCAGCGGACAGGTTATTGACTATGGCTACACCCTC.

This clone was recorded only once. This chain connects TRBV25-1 to TRBJ2-2, with D maybe TRBD1 (7 bases). The CDR3 has 15 residues. V gave up 7 bases and J gave up 6 bases, with 18 bases separating them. Germline values: CDR1 MGHDK, CDR2 SYGVNS. The CDR3 region is CASTGGSTKAGELFF. As DNA, the CDR3 is TGTGCCAGCACAGGGGGGTCCACTAAGGCCGGGGAGCTGTTTTTT. Drawing the rest from reference TRBV25-1 and TRBJ2-2, the complete variable domain is EADIYQTPRYLVIGTGKKITLECSQTMGHDKMYWYQQDPGMELHLIHYSYGVNSTEKGDLSSESTVSRIRTEHFPLTLESARPSHTSQYLCASTGGSTKAGELFFGEGSRLTVL.

The chain is built from TRBV19 and TRBJ1-5; D gene unclear. The CDR3 is made up of 13 amino acids. In germline, CDR1 is LNHDA, CDR2 SQIVND (reference sequence). With 2 bases removed from V and 7 bases from J, the gap between germline ends came to 9 bases. CDR3: CASSIFDTQPQHF. As DNA, the CDR3 is TGTGCCAGTAGTATATTTGACACCCAGCCCCAGCATTTT. The complete variable domain, with remaining parts taken from reference TRBV19 and TRBJ1-5, reads DGGITQSPKYLFRKEGQNVTLSCEQNLNHDAMYWYRQDPGQGLRLIYYSQIVNDFQKGDIAEGYSVSREKKESFPLTVTSAQKNPTAFYLCASSIFDTQPQHFGDGTRLSIL.

The genes are TRBV29-1 and TRBJ2-1; 9 bases agree with TRBD2. After removal of 1 base from V and 7 bases from J, the junction contained 17 bases not matched to a gene. The CDR3 totals 18 residues. Germline lookup yields CDR1 SQVTM and CDR2 ANQGSEA. Here the CDR3 reads CSVEGLTSGLRGMNEQFF. In DNA, the CDR3 is TGCAGCGTTGAAGGACTTACTAGCGGGCTGCGGGGTATGAATGAGCAGTTCTTC.

V gene TRBV19 combines with J gene TRBJ1-5; D is uncertain. V lost 0 bases and J 3 bases, leaving 6 bases between the germline ends. This CDR3 comprises 14 residues. CDR1 LNHDA and CDR2 SQIVND come from the germline V gene (reference sequence). The CDR3 protein is CASSIEPVNQPQHF. The CDR3 nucleotides are TGTGCCAGTAGTATAGAGCCAGTCAATCAGCCCCAGCATTTT.

V and J are TRBV9 and TRBJ2-1; 9 nucleotides agree with TRBD1. CDR3 length: 16 amino acids. Germline assignment: CDR1 SGDLS and CDR2 YYNGEE. Trimming removed 0 bases from V and 3 bases from J; junction bases left unmatched: 4. The CDR3 nucleotides read TGTGCCAGCAGCGTAGTGGACAGGGGCGACTACAATGAGCAGTTCTTC. Protein: CASSVVDRGDYNEQFF.

The chain uses TRBV7-2 and TRBJ2-7, with TRBD2 matching over 9 bases. The CDR3 is 15 amino acids. With V trimmed by 2 bases and J by 4 bases, 6 bases remained unmatched. Germline V gene data show CDR1 as SGHTA and CDR2 as FQGNSA. CDR3 in amino acids: CASSLLAGGRYEQYF. DNA for the CDR3: TGTGCCAGCAGCTTATTGGCGGGAGGGCGTTACGAGCAGTACTTC.

This rearrangement joins TRBV5-1 to TRBJ2-7; D may be TRBD2 (5 bases). Germline CDR1 is SGHRS and CDR2 is YFSETQ. The CDR3 spans 16 residues. Trimming cost V 4 bases and J 3 bases, with 20 bases left between them. The CDR3 region has the DNA TGCGCCAGCAGCATGGCCGACGACTACCCTATCTACGAGCAGTACTTC. Its protein is CASSMADDYPIYEQYF.

CDR3 in DNA: TGTGCCAGCAGCGGACAGGGTTCACCCCTCCACTTT. Amino acids: CASSGQGSPLHF. This chain uses TRBV9 with TRBJ1-6; 7 bases agree with TRBD1. Trimming at V came to 3 bases and at J to 9 bases, leaving 0 bases not matched to a gene. The CDR3 has 12 amino acids. CDR1 and CDR2 from the germline V gene are SGDLS and YYNGEE. The variable domain in full, with the rest retrieved from reference TRBV9 and TRBJ1-6, is DSGVTQTPKHLITATGQRVTLRCSPRSGDLSVYWYQQSLDQGLQFLIQYYNGEERAKGNILERFSAQQFPDLHSELNLSSLELGDSALYFCASSGQGSPLHFGNGTRLTVT.